This entry lists 19 T cell receptor beta chains sequenced from one sample in a study of T cells in Graves' hyperthyroidism and ophthalmopathy. TCR beta CDR3 sequences were amplified from RNA transcripts. First-round RT-PCR of the TCR CDR3 relied on the HTBI primer set. Via MiXCR, TCRdb re-called the multiplex PCR reads, giving one row per CDR3 protein. In the table there are hundreds of thousands of distinct CDR3 sequences, roughly 40% of which are singletons. The sample consisted of blood. Every receptor here comes from a man between 18 and 29 years old with Graves' hyperthyroidism.

The V and J genes are TRBV29-1 and TRBJ1-4, with 10 bases fitting TRBD1. This CDR3 is built from 12 residues. CDR1 SQVTM and CDR2 ANQGSEA come from the germline V gene. After removal of 7 bases from V and 5 bases from J, the junction contained 1 base not matched to a gene. Here the CDR3 reads CSGGQGNEKLFF. The CDR3 nucleotides are TGCAGCGGGGGACAGGGGAATGAAAAACTGTTTTTT.

This clonotype has more than one count but fewer than ten. The CDR3 spells CASSSHGTGDYEQYF. The CDR3 DNA reads as TGTGCCAGCAGCTCACACGGGACAGGGGACTACGAGCAGTACTTC. This chain joins TRBV7-9 and TRBJ2-7, with 10 bases lining up with TRBD1. This CDR3 is 15 amino acids long. Trimming at V came to 4 bases and at J to 3 bases, leaving 6 bases not matched to a gene. Germline CDR1 SEHNR, CDR2 FQNEAQ (reference sequence).

A few counts support this clonotype. The V gene is TRBV7-2, the J gene TRBJ1-3; a possible D gene is TRBD1 (6 bases). Germline values: CDR1 SGHTA, CDR2 FQGNSA. The V gene lost 3 bases and the J gene lost 2 bases, with 14 bases spanning the gap. The CDR3 runs to 16 residues. CDR3 DNA: TGTGCCAGCAGCTTGGCCGGGGGCCTACCTGGAAACACCATATATTTT. Its protein product is CASSLAGGLPGNTIYF.

This clonotype was counted at least ten times. The chain recombines TRBV2 with TRBJ2-7; possibly TRBD1 for D (5 bases). This CDR3 is built from 14 residues. Germline V gene sequence: CDR1 SNHLY, CDR2 FYNNEI. V lost 4 bases to trimming and J lost 0 bases, with 10 bases between them. This CDR3 reads CASSAEQASYEQYF. CDR3 nucleotides: TGTGCCAGCAGTGCGGAACAGGCCTCCTACGAGCAGTACTTC.

CDR3 nucleotide sequence: TGTGCCAGCAGTTACCCTGACCCGGACACGCAGTACTTC. It translates to CASSYPDPDTQYF. V and J are TRBV6-2 or TRBV6-3 and TRBJ2-7; the D gene is possibly TRBD1 (5 bases). V was pared by 2 bases and J by 9 bases, with 14 bases between. This CDR3 is 13 amino acids long. CDR1 and CDR2 (germline): MNHEY, SVGEGT.

Many counts were recorded for this clonotype. The chain links TRBV11-2 to TRBJ2-6; D is ambiguous. V gave up 5 bases and J gave up 4 bases, with 9 bases separating them. The CDR3 spans 14 residues. In germline, CDR1 is SGHAT, CDR2 FQNNGV. The CDR3 region has the DNA TGTGCCAGCAGCCCCGCCGGGGGGGCCAACGTCCTGACTTTC. Protein sequence: CASSPAGGANVLTF.

This clonotype was seen at least ten times. The chain recombines TRBV10-3 with TRBJ2-5; D assignment may be TRBD1 or TRBD2 (5 bases each). V was pared by 6 bases and J by 2 bases, with 13 bases between. Germline V gene lookup returns CDR1 ENHRY and CDR2 SYGVKD. The CDR3 loop spans 14 amino acids. CDR3: CAIRSGPRQETQYF. CDR3 bases: TGTGCCATCAGATCGGGACCGAGGCAAGAGACCCAGTACTTC.

This clonotype was seen ten or more times. The chain combines TRBV2 with TRBJ1-2, with no clear D. The CDR3 has 13 amino acids. Germline V gives CDR1 SNHLY, CDR2 FYNNEI. V was trimmed by 8 bases and J by 8 bases, leaving 18 bases between them. This CDR3 reads CASQVRAPGGYTF. The CDR3 region has the DNA TGTGCCAGCCAAGTCCGAGCCCCCGGGGGCTACACCTTC.

This chain joins TRBV5-6 and TRBJ1-1, with D unclear. V lost 6 bases to trimming and J lost 5 bases, with 14 bases between them. The germline V gene encodes CDR1 SGHDT and CDR2 YYEEEE. The CDR3 covers 13 residues. As DNA, the CDR3 is TGTGCCAGCACCCCGGGAGGGTATACTGAAGCTTTCTTT. This sequence encodes CASTPGGYTEAFF. Full variable domain (rest looked up from reference TRBV5-6 and TRBJ1-1): DAGVTQSPTHLIKTRGQQVTLRCSPKSGHDTVSWYQQALGQGPQFIFQYYEEEERQRGNFPDRFSGHQFPNYSSELNVNALLLGDSALYLCASTPGGYTEAFFGQGTRLTVV.

The chain joins TRBV20-1 to TRBJ1-2; D unresolved. Trimming shortened V by 3 bases and J by 1 base, and 15 bases separated the two germline ends. Germline values: CDR1 DFQATT, CDR2 SNEGSKA (reference sequence). This CDR3 has 15 residues. The CDR3 DNA reads TGCAGTGCTAGCCTCCCTGGACGGAATAACTATGGCTACACCTTC. This gives the protein CSASLPGRNNYGYTF.

Only a few counts were recorded for this clonotype. The chain joins TRBV11-2 to TRBJ2-7; TRBD1 might be the D (5 bases). Germline V CDR1 and CDR2: SGHAT, FQNNGV. This CDR3 spans 13 amino acids. The ends were cut back, 1 base at V and 4 bases at J, with 8 bases in the middle. DNA of the CDR3: TGTGCCAGCAGCTTAGGGACACAGTACGAGCAGTACTTC. As protein: CASSLGTQYEQYF. Full variable domain (remainder filled in from reference TRBV11-2 and TRBJ2-7): EAGVAQSPRYKIIEKRQSVAFWCNPISGHATLYWYQQILGQGPKLLIQFQNNGVVDDSQLPKDRFSAERLKGVDSTLKIQPAKLEDSAVYLCASSLGTQYEQYFGPGTRLTVT.

In its sample, this clonotype was seen a few times. The V and J genes are TRBV15 and TRBJ2-1; no clear D gene. The V end lost 4 bases, the J end lost 2 bases, and 6 bases lay between the germline ends. This CDR3 comprises 13 residues. CDR1 is LNHNV, CDR2 YYDKDF, per germline (reference sequence). The CDR3 coding sequence is TGTGCCACCAGCACCAACCCCTACAATGAGCAGTTCTTC. Protein: CATSTNPYNEQFF.

Many counts were recorded for this clonotype. V usage is TRBV10-3 and J usage is TRBJ1-1; maybe TRBD1 (6 bases). This CDR3 region has 13 residues. Deletions cut 10 bases from V and 3 bases from J, with 15 bases between. The germline CDR1 and CDR2 sequences are ENHRY and SYGVKD. CDR3 in DNA: TGTGCCAATGCGGGGGCGCGGGACACTGAAGCTTTCTTT. This translates into CANAGARDTEAFF.

This clonotype was seen only a few times. V usage is TRBV12-3 or TRBV12-4 and J usage is TRBJ1-1; no definite D call. The CDR3 is made up of 12 amino acids. Trimming took off 3 bases at V and 6 bases at J, with 8 bases between the two ends. The CDR3 here is CASSFLRAEAFF. The CDR3 DNA follows: TGTGCCAGCAGTTTTTTAAGGGCTGAAGCTTTCTTT.

This clonotype showed up many times. The chain couples TRBV2 to TRBJ2-5; D is undetermined. CDR1 and CDR2 (germline): SNHLY, FYNNEI. This CDR3 has 10 residues. With 6 bases removed from V and 5 bases from J, the gap between germline ends came to 4 bases. This chain's CDR3 is CASRKETQYF. The CDR3 coding sequence is TGTGCCAGCAGGAAGGAGACCCAGTACTTC. The full variable domain, completed using reference TRBV2 and TRBJ2-5, is EPEVTQTPSHQVTQMGQEVILRCVPISNHLYFYWYRQILGQKVEFLVSFYNNEISEKSEIFDDQFSVERPDGSNFTLKIRSTKLEDSAMYFCASRKETQYFGPGTRLLVL.

This sequence joins TRBV20-1 and TRBJ1-4, with TRBD1 matching over 7 bases. Germline CDR1 and CDR2: DFQATT and SNEGSKA (reference sequence). The length of the CDR3 is 13 residues. Germline trimming cut 6 bases from V and 4 bases from J; bases unmatched to any gene: 5. The CDR3 region is CSAYRGFNEKLFF. As DNA, the CDR3 is TGCAGTGCGTACAGGGGTTTTAATGAAAAACTGTTTTTT.

This clonotype has a count of ten or more. The CDR3 nucleotides are TGTGCCAGCAGCGCTGAGAGGGCCGCTGAAGCTTTCTTT. It codes for CASSAERAAEAFF. The chain couples TRBV9 to TRBJ1-1; D is unclear. Germline V CDR1 and CDR2: SGDLS, YYNGEE. The CDR3 is 13 amino acids. The V gene lost 3 bases and the J gene lost 6 bases, with 12 bases spanning the gap.

V is TRBV20-1 and J is TRBJ1-4; no definite D call. CDR1 is DFQATT and CDR2 is SNEGSKA in the germline V gene (reference sequence). This CDR3 contains 13 residues. Trimming shortened V by 0 bases and J by 7 bases, and 9 bases separated the two germline ends. The CDR3 sequence: CSARDQVGEKLFF. CDR3 nucleotide sequence: TGCAGTGCTAGAGATCAGGTCGGTGAAAAACTGTTTTTT.

This clonotype has a handful of counts. This rearrangement joins TRBV4-1 to TRBJ1-1; D is undetermined. Germline CDR1 reads MGHRA; CDR2 reads YSYEKL. The length of the CDR3 is 15 residues. V lost 0 bases to trimming and J lost 2 bases, with 10 bases between them. Here the CDR3 DNA reads TGCGCCAGCAGCCAAGAAGTACAGTTAAACACTGAAGCTTTCTTT. Encoded protein: CASSQEVQLNTEAFF.